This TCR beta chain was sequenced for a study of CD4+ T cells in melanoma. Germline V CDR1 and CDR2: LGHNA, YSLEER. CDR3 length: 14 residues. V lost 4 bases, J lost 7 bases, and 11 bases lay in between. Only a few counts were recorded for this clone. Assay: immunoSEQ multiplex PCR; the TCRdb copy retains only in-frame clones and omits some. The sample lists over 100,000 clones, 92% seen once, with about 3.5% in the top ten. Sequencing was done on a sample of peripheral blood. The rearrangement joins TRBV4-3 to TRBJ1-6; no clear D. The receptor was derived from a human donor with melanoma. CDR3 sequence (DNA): TGCGCCAGCAGCCCGGCGGCCTTAAATTCACCCCTCCACTTT. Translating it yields CASSPAALNSPLHF.